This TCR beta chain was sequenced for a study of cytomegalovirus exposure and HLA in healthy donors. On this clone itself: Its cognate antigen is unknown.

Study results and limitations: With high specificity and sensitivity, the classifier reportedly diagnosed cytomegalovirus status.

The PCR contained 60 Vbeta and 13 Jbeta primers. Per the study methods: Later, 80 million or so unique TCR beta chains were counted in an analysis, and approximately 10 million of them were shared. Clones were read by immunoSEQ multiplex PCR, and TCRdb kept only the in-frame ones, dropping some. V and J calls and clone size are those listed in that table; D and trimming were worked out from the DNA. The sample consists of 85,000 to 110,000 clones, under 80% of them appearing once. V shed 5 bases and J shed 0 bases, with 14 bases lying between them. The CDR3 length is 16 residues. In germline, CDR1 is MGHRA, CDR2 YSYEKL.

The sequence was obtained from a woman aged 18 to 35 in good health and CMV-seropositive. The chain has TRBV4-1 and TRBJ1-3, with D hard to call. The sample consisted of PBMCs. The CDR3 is CASSWPRESSGNTIYF. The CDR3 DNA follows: TGCGCCAGCAGCTGGCCTCGGGAGAGCTCTGGAAACACCATATATTTT.